A selection of T cell receptor beta chains follows, all from one sample in a study of beta chain features in type 1 diabetes. The repertoire was sequenced with immunoSEQ multiplex PCR; TCRdb's copy has only in-frame clones and lacks some. This sample has 350,000 to 450,000 clones, with about 16% found just once. Sequenced: naive CD4+ T cells from blood. These TCRs come from a woman under 30 in good health. Each CDR3 is given with its conserved first and last residue. A D gene is named only where the DNA matches it firmly. Size values are once, few and many counts, or a class for expanded clones, and some rows have none.

clone_size,d_call,cdr3_length,j_call,v_call,cdr3_nt,cdr3_aa
-,TRBD1,14,TRBJ1-2,TRBV5-1,TGCGCCAGCAGCCAATCGACAGGGGGTACTGGCTACACCTTC,CASSQSTGGTGYTF
-,-,15,TRBJ2-7,TRBV7-2,TGTGCCAGCAGCTTAGTCGGGGGAGAGAACTACGAGCAGTACTTC,CASSLVGGENYEQYF
-,TRBD2,16,TRBJ2-1,TRBV6-4,TGTGCCAGCCGGACTAGCGTGGGGGGGGAGCACAATGAGCAGTTCTTC,CASRTSVGGEHNEQFF
few,TRBD2,15,TRBJ2-7,TRBV28,TGTGCCAGCAAATCCCCCGGGACTAGGACCTACGAGCAGTACTTC,CASKSPGTRTYEQYF
-,TRBD2,15,TRBJ2-7,TRBV6-6,TGTGCCAGCAGTCCTGGACTAGCTGATTCCTACGAGCAGTACTTC,CASSPGLADSYEQYF
-,TRBD1,18,TRBJ1-5,TRBV28,TGTGCCAGCAGATCAGCCGGGACAGGGGAAGGGCCTAACCAGCCCCAGCATTTT,CASRSAGTGEGPNQPQHF
once,TRBD2,14,TRBJ2-7,TRBV5-1,TGCGCCAGCAATGTGGGAGGGCCCGTCGACGAGCAGTACTTC,CASNVGGPVDEQYF
few,-,17,TRBJ2-3,TRBV11-2,TGTGCCAGCAGCTTGGACGTCCGACAGTTTCTCACAGATACGCAGTATTTT,CASSLDVRQFLTDTQYF
few,-,16,TRBJ1-2,TRBV11-2,TGTGCCAGCAGCTTAGGAGCTGGGCAGGGCACGGTTGGCTACACCTTC,CASSLGAGQGTVGYTF
-,TRBD1,14,TRBJ1-5,TRBV5-1,TGCGCCAGCAGCAGGACAGGGGGTCTGCAGCCCCAGCATTTT,CASSRTGGLQPQHF
-,TRBD1,13,TRBJ1-2,TRBV30,TGTGCCTGGAAGGTCGGGACAGAGAATGGCTACACCTTC,CAWKVGTENGYTF
-,TRBD2,18,TRBJ2-3,TRBV4-3,TGCGCCAGCAGCCAAGATAGGGTAGCGGGATCTAGCACAGATACGCAGTATTTT,CASSQDRVAGSSTDTQYF
few,-,13,TRBJ2-1,TRBV9,TGTGCCAGCAGCGGTCGATCCGGGAATGAGCAGTTCTTC,CASSGRSGNEQFF
few,-,13,TRBJ2-2,TRBV30,TGTGGGCGGGACGAGGGGCCGACCGGGGAGCTGTTTTTT,CGRDEGPTGELFF
-,-,13,TRBJ2-3,TRBV9,TGTGCCAGCAGCGTAGGCAACAGGGAAACGCAGTATTTT,CASSVGNRETQYF
-,TRBD2,16,TRBJ2-7,TRBV18,TGTGCCAGCTCACCACCTCTAGCGGGAGCCGGCTACGAGCAGTACTTC,CASSPPLAGAGYEQYF
few,-,15,TRBJ2-2,TRBV6-5,TGTGCCAGCAGTTACTGGGCACATAACACCGGGGAGCTGTTTTTT,CASSYWAHNTGELFF
-,-,16,TRBJ2-5,TRBV5-4,TGTGCCAGCAGCTTGCCGCCGGGACACCTACAAGAGACCCAGTACTTC,CASSLPPGHLQETQYF
-,-,14,TRBJ2-5,TRBV30,TGTGCCTGGAGTGTACGGGGAATTCAAGAGACCCAGTACTTC,CAWSVRGIQETQYF
-,TRBD2,18,TRBJ2-7,TRBV5-1,TGCGCCAGCAGCTTGGCCTTTCAATCAGCGGGAGATAGCTACGAGCAGTACTTC,CASSLAFQSAGDSYEQYF
-,-,14,TRBJ2-1,TRBV6-5,TGTGCCAGCAGTTACTCGTCACGGTACAATGAGCAGTTCTTC,CASSYSSRYNEQFF
-,TRBD1,15,TRBJ1-5,TRBV19,TGTGCCAGTGGACAGGACGGAACTTTCCCTCAGCCCCAGCATTTT,CASGQDGTFPQPQHF
-,-,13,TRBJ2-2,TRBV4-2,TGTGCCAGCAGCCAAGGAGCGACCGGGGAGCTGTTTTTT,CASSQGATGELFF
few,-,14,TRBJ1-4,TRBV5-1,TGCGCCAGCAGCTTATGGAGGGATTCTGAAAAACTGTTTTTT,CASSLWRDSEKLFF
few,TRBD1,14,TRBJ1-2,TRBV5-4,TGTGCCAGCAGTTCGTCAGGGGGAAACTATGGCTACACCTTC,CASSSSGGNYGYTF
-,-,14,TRBJ1-1,TRBV2,TGTGCCAGCATTGGTATAGGGGTGGACACTGAAGCTTTCTTT,CASIGIGVDTEAFF
-,-,16,TRBJ2-5,TRBV18,TGTGCCAGCTCAAATACCCCGACAGGTAGCCAAGAGACCCAGTACTTC,CASSNTPTGSQETQYF
few,TRBD1,16,TRBJ2-4,TRBV27,TGTGCCAGCAGTTTACTGGGACAGGCAACCAAAAACATTCAGTACTTC,CASSLLGQATKNIQYF
-,TRBD2,16,TRBJ2-1,TRBV19,TGTGCCAGTAGTATCAGACTAGCGAGCTCCTACAATGAGCAGTTCTTC,CASSIRLASSYNEQFF
-,-,15,TRBJ1-1,TRBV30,TGTGCCTGGAGTGTAAGGTCCACAGTGAACACTGAAGCTTTCTTT,CAWSVRSTVNTEAFF
few,TRBD2,15,TRBJ2-1,TRBV19,TGTGCCAGTAAAGGCTTAGCGGGGATTTACAATGAGCAGTTCTTC,CASKGLAGIYNEQFF
-,-,15,TRBJ1-4,TRBV7-9,TGTGCCAGCATATCCTCTGGGGGCAGTAATGAAAAACTGTTTTTT,CASISSGGSNEKLFF
few,-,10,TRBJ2-5,TRBV11-2,TGTGCCAGCTCTGGAGGGACCCAGTACTTC,CASSGGTQYF
-,TRBD2,15,TRBJ2-5,TRBV28,TGTGCCAGCAGTACCGGGACTAGCAGGATGGGGACCCAGTACTTC,CASSTGTSRMGTQYF
few,-,13,TRBJ2-7,TRBV18,TGTGCCAGCTCACAGGGGGACTCCTACGAGCAGTACTTC,CASSQGDSYEQYF
-,-,16,TRBJ1-1,TRBV4-2,TGTGCCAGCAGTAGCCGCCCCGGCGAGCTGAACACTGAAGCTTTCTTT,CASSSRPGELNTEAFF
-,TRBD1,15,TRBJ1-4,TRBV30,TGTGCCTGGAGGGTTCGAGGGACAGTTAATGAAAAACTGTTTTTT,CAWRVRGTVNEKLFF
once,-,14,TRBJ1-5,TRBV2,TGTGCCAGCAGTGAATTCAGGGAGGCTCAGCCCCAGCATTTT,CASSEFREAQPQHF
-,TRBD2,14,TRBJ2-1,TRBV7-2,TGTGCCAGCAGCTTAGGCGGGAGCTACAATGAGCAGTTCTTC,CASSLGGSYNEQFF
-,TRBD2,15,TRBJ2-1,TRBV18,TGTGCCAGCTCACCTAGTAGCGGGAGTTACAATGAGCAGTTCTTC,CASSPSSGSYNEQFF
-,-,13,TRBJ1-5,TRBV28,TGTGCCAGCAGTCGACAGTCCAATCAGCCCCAGCATTTT,CASSRQSNQPQHF
few,TRBD1,15,TRBJ2-7,TRBV5-6,TGTGCCAGCAGCCCCAGGGGGACCTTCTCCTACGAGCAGTACTTC,CASSPRGTFSYEQYF
few,TRBD1,17,TRBJ1-2,TRBV25-1,TGTGCCAGCAGTGAGCCGGGACAGGGACCGAATTCCTATGGCTACACCTTC,CASSEPGQGPNSYGYTF
-,-,16,TRBJ2-1,TRBV18,TGTGCCAGCTCTCCCCGCAGGGAATACCCCTACAATGAGCAGTTCTTC,CASSPRREYPYNEQFF
few,-,15,TRBJ2-7,TRBV19,TGTGCCAGTAGTATTGGCTCCGGGATGGACTACGAGCAGTACTTC,CASSIGSGMDYEQYF
few,-,14,TRBJ2-3,TRBV4-3,TGCGCCAGCAGCCAAGAAGGAAGGGGTGATACGCAGTATTTT,CASSQEGRGDTQYF
-,TRBD2,16,TRBJ2-1,TRBV28,TGTGCCAGCAGCACCAGGACTAGCGGTTTCGGGGTTGAGCAGTTCTTC,CASSTRTSGFGVEQFF
few,TRBD1,12,TRBJ1-1,TRBV28,TGTGCCACCTTGAACAGGGGGTTGAATGCTTTCTTT,CATLNRGLNAFF
-,-,15,TRBJ1-4,TRBV19,TGTGCCAGTAGTTTACGACAGCGCGGTAATGAAAAACTGTTTTTT,CASSLRQRGNEKLFF
few,-,16,TRBJ1-4,TRBV30,TGTGCCTGGAGTGCCGATAGAACCTCAACTAATGAAAAACTGTTTTTT,CAWSADRTSTNEKLFF
few,-,16,TRBJ2-7,TRBV6-5,TGTGCCAGCAGTTACTCGAGAAGACCGACAGGATACGAGCAGTACTTC,CASSYSRRPTGYEQYF
-,TRBD1,15,TRBJ2-1,TRBV30,TGTGCCTGGAGTCCCGGGACAGGGAAATACAATGAGCAGTTCTTC,CAWSPGTGKYNEQFF
few,-,13,TRBJ2-7,TRBV28,TGTGCCAGCAGACCAGAGACATTCTACGAGCAGTACTTC,CASRPETFYEQYF
few,-,13,TRBJ2-1,TRBV6-5,TGTGCCAGCAGCCCCACTTACGAGAATAAGCAGTTCTTC,CASSPTYENKQFF
-,TRBD2,15,TRBJ2-1,TRBV7-3,TGTGCCAGCAGCTCAGGGGTAGCGGGAGTGGGTGAGCAGTTCTTC,CASSSGVAGVGEQFF